Each of the 20 T cell receptor beta chains below was sequenced from the same sample in a study of memory CD4+ T cells and cytomegalovirus serostatus. Single viable CD3+CD4+CD8-CD45RO+ cells were sorted as the memory CD4+ T cells. Here immunoSEQ multiplex PCR was the method, and the copy in TCRdb shows in-frame clones only, minus some. The table includes 55,000 or so clones, over 60% detected once. Material for sequencing was memory CD4+ T cells from blood. These receptors all come from an adult in good health and CMV-seropositive.

Turning to this clone: Other DNA variants within this sample encode the same CDR3. The V call is TRBV5-1, the J call TRBJ1-1; D unclear. Germline-derived CDR1 and CDR2 are SGHRS and YFSETQ. CDR3 length: 13 amino acids. V was clipped by 2 bases and J by 2 bases, with 7 bases between them. In DNA form, the CDR3 reads TGCGCCAGCAGCTTCGCGGTTAACACTGAAGCTTTCTTT. Amino acids: CASSFAVNTEAFF.

This chain connects TRBV10-3 to TRBJ1-2; a possible D gene is TRBD1 (6 bases). CDR3 length equals 15 residues. Germline lookup yields CDR1 ENHRY and CDR2 SYGVKD. V lost 0 bases, J lost 4 bases, and 12 bases lay in between. The CDR3 reads CAISESDSTSYGYTF. As DNA, the CDR3 is TGTGCCATCAGTGAGTCGGACAGCACCAGCTATGGCTACACCTTC.

The chain carries TRBV18 and TRBJ1-4; D uncertain. The germline CDR1 and CDR2 sequences are KGHSH and LQKENI. V lost 4 bases and J 8 bases, leaving 11 bases between the germline ends. CDR3 length: 13 residues. In DNA, the CDR3 is TGTGCCAGCTCACAGGGAATTAACGAAAAACTGTTTTTT. It specifies CASSQGINEKLFF.

This clone was picked up one time. The CDR3 is CAWSKTGDQPQHF. DNA of the CDR3: TGTGCCTGGAGTAAAACAGGGGATCAGCCCCAGCATTTT. The J gene is TRBJ1-5, the V gene TRBV30; 7 nucleotides line up with TRBD1. CDR3 size: 13 residues. V shed 2 bases and J 5 bases; nucleotides not matched to a gene: 3. CDR1 and CDR2 from the germline V gene are GTSNPN and SVGIG (reference sequence). Looking up the rest from reference TRBV30 and TRBJ1-5 gives the full variable domain: SQTIHQWPATLVQPVGSPLSLECTVEGTSNPNLYWYRQAAGRGLQLLFYSVGIGQISSEVPQNLSASRPQDRQFILSSKKLLLSDSGFYLCAWSKTGDQPQHFGDGTRLSIL.

The rearrangement links TRBV18 to TRBJ2-2, with D possibly TRBD1 on 6 matching bases. Looked up from germline, CDR1 is KGHSH and CDR2 is LQKENI. Trimming left V 8 bases short and J 4 bases short, with 11 bases between. This CDR3 region has 13 residues. The DNA for the CDR3 is TGTGCCAGCCCAAGGGGGATCACCGGGGAGCTGTTTTTT. This translates into CASPRGITGELFF.

V gene TRBV6-6 combines with J gene TRBJ1-2; no firm D call. V gave up 10 bases and J gave up 3 bases, with 12 bases separating them. Per the germline V gene, CDR1 is MNHNY and CDR2 is SVGAGI (reference sequence). The CDR3 length is 12 residues. CDR3 nucleotide sequence: TGTGCCACCGCGGAAGGAGACTATGGCTACACCTTC. Encoded protein: CATAEGDYGYTF.

The CDR3 spells CATSRDTSGSYEQYF. The CDR3 DNA reads TGTGCCACCAGCAGAGATACTAGCGGGAGCTACGAGCAGTACTTC. This sequence joins TRBV15 and TRBJ2-7; the match to TRBD2 covers 11 bases. This CDR3 is built from 15 residues. Germline CDR1 and CDR2: LNHNV and YYDKDF (reference sequence). V lost 0 bases and J lost 3; bases outside the gene matches: 1.

The J gene is TRBJ2-2, the V gene TRBV30; a weak D match, TRBD1 (6 bases). Deletions cut 4 bases from V and 0 bases from J, with 12 bases between. Germline lookup yields CDR1 GTSNPN and CDR2 SVGIG (reference sequence). The CDR3 is made up of 15 amino acids. CDR3 in DNA: TGTGCCTGGACCCGGACAGCGTCGAACACCGGGGAGCTGTTTTTT. Amino acids: CAWTRTASNTGELFF. Filled out from reference TRBV30 and TRBJ2-2, the complete variable domain reads SQTIHQWPATLVQPVGSPLSLECTVEGTSNPNLYWYRQAAGRGLQLLFYSVGIGQISSEVPQNLSASRPQDRQFILSSKKLLLSDSGFYLCAWTRTASNTGELFFGEGSRLTVL.

The chain couples TRBV28 to TRBJ2-7; D is undetermined. This CDR3 has 11 amino acids. Germline V CDR1 and CDR2: MDHEN, SYDVKM. Trimming pared 2 bases from V and 2 bases from J, leaving 1 base between. The chain's CDR3 is CASSLAYEQYF. The CDR3 DNA follows: TGTGCCAGCAGTTTAGCCTACGAGCAGTACTTC.

The chain is built from TRBV2 and TRBJ1-6; 8 nucleotides match TRBD1. Losses at the gene ends were 5 bases for V and 9 bases for J; bases not matched to a gene: 12. The CDR3 is made up of 16 amino acids. The germline gives CDR1 SNHLY, CDR2 FYNNEI. Here the CDR3 reads CASSLLSRTGGSPLHF. The CDR3 bases are TGTGCCAGCAGTTTATTGTCCAGAACAGGGGGTTCACCCCTCCACTTT.

The V and J genes are TRBV29-1 and TRBJ2-2; 10 bases are a match to TRBD1. Per the germline V gene, CDR1 is SQVTM and CDR2 is ANQGSEA. Trimming cost V 7 bases and J 6 bases; bases outside gene matches: 2. This CDR3 spans 12 amino acids. CDR3 amino acids: CSAGTGAGELFF. The CDR3 DNA follows: TGCAGCGCCGGGACAGGGGCCGGGGAGCTGTTTTTT.

V gene TRBV5-1 combines with J gene TRBJ2-5; the D is unclear. The CDR3 is 12 residues long. Trimming took 0 bases from V and 5 from J, leaving 5 bases between them. CDR1 and CDR2 (germline): SGHRS, YFSETQ. The CDR3 DNA reads as TGCGCCAGCAGCTTGGTTGGTGAGACCCAGTACTTC. Its translation: CASSLVGETQYF.

The CDR3 protein is CASSLGAGNYEQYF. DNA for the CDR3: TGTGCCAGCAGCTTAGGGGCAGGGAACTACGAGCAGTACTTC. V usage is TRBV7-2 and J usage is TRBJ2-7; weak D call: TRBD1 (5 bases). Looked up from germline, CDR1 is SGHTA and CDR2 is FQGNSA. With 1 base removed from V and 3 bases from J, the gap between germline ends came to 10 bases. This CDR3 contains 14 residues.

With regard to this clone: Other DNA sequences in the sample encode the same CDR3. The chain joins TRBV19 to TRBJ1-3, with D possibly being TRBD1 (6 bases). Germline-derived CDR1 and CDR2 are LNHDA and SQIVND (reference sequence). CDR3 length equals 16 residues. V was shortened by 5 bases and J by 0 bases, with 14 bases between the two germline ends. Here the CDR3 reads CASSPRTAHSGNTIYF. The CDR3 nucleotides are TGTGCCAGTAGTCCCCGGACAGCCCACTCTGGAAACACCATATATTTT.

The rearrangement uses TRBV7-8 and TRBJ2-1; TRBD2 matches at 9 bases. The CDR3 totals 14 residues. Germline V gene sequence: CDR1 SGHVS, CDR2 FQNEAQ. V shed 5 bases, J shed 7 bases, and the junction held 6 bases outside the gene matches. The chain's CDR3 is CASSRGTSKNEQFF. For the CDR3, the DNA is TGTGCCAGCAGCCGCGGGACTAGCAAGAATGAGCAGTTCTTC. The variable domain in full, completed from reference TRBV7-8 and TRBJ2-1, reads GAGVSQSPRYKVAKRGQDVALRCDPISGHVSLFWYQQALGQGPEFLTYFQNEAQLDKSGLPSDRFFAERPEGSVSTLKIQRTQQEDSAVYLCASSRGTSKNEQFFGPGTRLTVL.

This chain joins TRBV27 and TRBJ2-7, with D possibly matching TRBD1 (7 bases). The CDR3 length is 16 residues. Trimming shortened V by 3 bases and J by 3 bases, and 18 bases separated the two germline ends. Per germline, CDR1 MNHEY and CDR2 SMNVEV (reference sequence). The chain's CDR3 is CASSFRGAGGGYEQYF. CDR3 bases: TGTGCCAGCAGTTTCAGGGGGGCCGGAGGGGGCTACGAGCAGTACTTC.

The gene calls are TRBV11-2 and TRBJ1-5; D is ambiguous. The CDR3 contains 20 residues. Germline V gene lookup returns CDR1 SGHAT and CDR2 FQNNGV. V was pared by 0 bases and J by 0 bases, with 21 bases between. CDR3 DNA sequence: TGTGCCAGCAGCTTAGAACCCACCGCAGGCCGACGGTATAGCAATCAGCCCCAGCATTTT. Its translation is CASSLEPTAGRRYSNQPQHF.

The chain has TRBV19 and TRBJ2-3; unclear D gene. V was trimmed by 6 bases and J by 0 bases, leaving 4 bases between them. From germline, CDR1 is LNHDA and CDR2 SQIVND (reference sequence). The CDR3 totals 12 residues. The CDR3 DNA reads TGTGCCAGTAGGCAGAGCACAGATACGCAGTATTTT. The encoded protein is CASRQSTDTQYF.

This clone was seen only once. The J gene is TRBJ2-7, the V gene TRBV28, with 9 bases matching TRBD1. The V and J ends lost 3 bases and 8 bases, in that order; junction bases with no gene match: 8. There are 14 residues in the CDR3. Germline lookup yields CDR1 MDHEN and CDR2 SYDVKM. This CDR3 is CASSFPGTGQKQYF. CDR3 bases: TGTGCCAGCAGTTTCCCAGGGACAGGGCAAAAGCAGTACTTC.

This sequence joins TRBV28 and TRBJ1-1, with TRBD1 identical over 7 bases. The CDR3 sequence is 15 residues long. The V segment lost 4 bases and the J segment 4 bases; nucleotides outside the gene matches: 9. CDR1 MDHEN and CDR2 SYDVKM come from the germline V gene. The CDR3 region is CASSSPGAGGTEAFF. The CDR3 nucleotides read TGTGCCAGCAGTTCGCCAGGGGCAGGGGGCACTGAAGCTTTCTTT.